These 18 T cell receptor beta chains originate from one sample sequenced in a study of cytomegalovirus exposure and HLA in healthy donors. Primers: 60 Vbeta forward and 13 Jbeta reverse. The repertoire was sequenced with immunoSEQ multiplex PCR; TCRdb's copy has only in-frame clones and lacks some. The sample comprises around 190,000 clones, around 83% of which are singletons, and approximately 1.2% rests with the top ten. Source material: PBMCs. Receptors were obtained from a girl aged 2 to 9 in good health and CMV-seropositive.

The V and J genes are TRBV5-5 and TRBJ2-3; no definite D call. Per germline, CDR1 SGHKS and CDR2 YYEKEE (reference sequence). The CDR3 loop spans 14 amino acids. V shed 2 bases and J shed 3 bases, with 10 bases lying between them. As DNA, the CDR3 is TGTGCCAGCAGCTTAGACGCAGGAACAGATACGCAGTATTTT. Protein product: CASSLDAGTDTQYF.

The rearrangement joins TRBV27 to TRBJ2-5; 13 positions match TRBD2. The end of the DNA fits TRBJ2-7 better, so the J call may be wrong. This CDR3 region has 18 residues. Germline values: CDR1 MNHEY, CDR2 SMNVEV (reference sequence). As DNA, the CDR3 is TGTGCCAGCAGTTCCCGGACTAGCGGGGGCCACTTATCCTACGAGCAGTACTTC. Translation gives CASSSRTSGGHLSYEQYF.

With respect to this clone: A read error may produce the germline difference seen at one junction end. The chain combines TRBV27 with TRBJ2-7, with 7 bases fitting TRBD1. Germline CDR1 reads MNHEY; CDR2 reads SMNVEV (reference sequence). CDR3 length: 12 amino acids. The CDR3 loop reads CASRGQPYKQYF. CDR3 in DNA: TGTGCCAGCAGGGGACAGCCCTACAAGCAGTACTTC.

V is TRBV7-6 and J is TRBJ2-1, with 9 bases that match TRBD2. Germline V lookup: CDR1 SGHVS, CDR2 FNYEAQ. The V segment lost 1 base and the J segment 3 bases; nucleotides outside the gene matches: 10. CDR3 length equals 18 residues. This CDR3 reads CASSLEGPSGELYNEQFF. CDR3 sequence (DNA): TGTGCCAGCAGCTTAGAGGGTCCTAGCGGGGAACTCTACAATGAGCAGTTCTTC.

The chain recombines TRBV7-2 with TRBJ1-5, with 8 nucleotides matching TRBD1. CDR3 size: 17 residues. V shed 2 bases, J shed 6 bases, and the junction held 12 bases outside the gene matches. In germline, CDR1 is SGHTA, CDR2 FQGNSA. Written as DNA, the CDR3 is TGTGCCAGCAGCTTACCTCAGGGGGCGGTTTATGTTCAGCCCCAGCATTTT. This translates into CASSLPQGAVYVQPQHF.

Notes on this clone: Other DNA sequences in this specimen translate into the identical CDR3. CDR3 sequence: CASSVQGDTEAFF. CDR3 DNA: TGTGCCAGCAGCGTCCAGGGTGACACTGAAGCTTTCTTT. The chain carries TRBV9 and TRBJ1-1; a possible D gene is TRBD1 (5 bases). The V gene's germline CDR1 is SGDLS and CDR2 YYNGEE. The V end was cut by 2 bases, the J end by 3 bases, with 8 bases between. CDR3 length equals 13 residues.

The CDR3 coding sequence is TGTGCCAGCAAACCAGTCACCTACACCGGGGAGCTGTTTTTT. It specifies CASKPVTYTGELFF. The gene calls are TRBV7-8 and TRBJ2-2; no definite D call. Trimming removed 7 bases from V and 3 bases from J, with 12 bases in between. The CDR3 is made up of 14 amino acids. The germline V gene encodes CDR1 SGHVS and CDR2 FQNEAQ.

CDR3 protein: CASNEGQGRTYEQYF. CDR3 in DNA: TGTGCCAGCAACGAAGGACAGGGGCGGACCTACGAGCAGTACTTC. The chain links TRBV7-9 to TRBJ2-7; 9 bases agree with TRBD1. Germline loops: CDR1 SEHNR, CDR2 FQNEAQ (reference sequence). J was trimmed by 2 bases and V by 7 bases; bases with no gene match: 9. The CDR3 extends over 15 amino acids.

The V gene is TRBV10-1, the J gene TRBJ2-7, with 7 bases aligning to TRBD1. The CDR3 runs 14 residues. The J segment lost 3 bases and the V segment lost 3 bases, leaving 5 bases of the junction unmatched. Germline V gives CDR1 WNHNN, CDR2 SYGVQD (reference sequence). The CDR3 nucleotides are TGCGCCAGCAGTGAAGGGGACAGTCTCTACGAGCAGTACTTC. This encodes CASSEGDSLYEQYF.

This sequence joins TRBV5-8 and TRBJ2-2; possible D gene TRBD1, 6 bases. Looked up from germline, CDR1 is SGHTS and CDR2 is YDEGEE. With 3 bases removed from V and 2 bases from J, the gap between germline ends came to 8 bases. This CDR3 region has 14 residues. The CDR3 is CASSSGTNTGELFF. The CDR3 DNA sequence: TGTGCCAGCAGCTCAGGGACAAACACCGGGGAGCTGTTTTTT.

This chain uses TRBV9 with TRBJ1-3, with 7 bases that match TRBD1. The germline V gene has CDR1 SGDLS and CDR2 YYNGEE. This CDR3 region has 15 residues. V trimming: 3 bases; J trimming: 0 bases; junction bases outside the gene matches: 3. This chain's CDR3 is CASSGTGSSGNTIYF. DNA of the CDR3: TGTGCCAGCAGCGGGACAGGCAGCTCTGGAAACACCATATATTTT. The full variable domain, its missing parts supplied by reference TRBV9 and TRBJ1-3, is DSGVTQTPKHLITATGQRVTLRCSPRSGDLSVYWYQQSLDQGLQFLIQYYNGEERAKGNILERFSAQQFPDLHSELNLSSLELGDSALYFCASSGTGSSGNTIYFGEGSWLTVV.

The chain links TRBV4-1 to TRBJ2-5, with TRBD1 matching 8 bases. Per the germline V gene, CDR1 is MGHRA and CDR2 is YSYEKL. The CDR3 consists of 17 residues. V shed 4 bases and J 3 bases; nucleotides not matched to a gene: 13. In nucleotides, the CDR3 is TGCGCCAGCAGCCTAGAATACCTTGGGACAGGCAAAGAGACCCAGTACTTC. Translating it yields CASSLEYLGTGKETQYF.

This sequence joins TRBV18 and TRBJ2-3, with 8 positions matching TRBD2. The germline CDR1 and CDR2 sequences are KGHSH and LQKENI. CDR3 length: 14 amino acids. J gave up 4 bases and V 2 bases, and 2 bases lay outside the gene matches. The CDR3 nucleotides are TGTGCCAGCTCACCAAACGGGAGGGCAGATACGCAGTATTTT. Translating gives CASSPNGRADTQYF.

The chain joins TRBV5-1 to TRBJ2-6; D might be TRBD2 (6 bases). The CDR3 consists of 18 residues. Germline CDR1 SGHRS, CDR2 YFSETQ. Trimming pared 2 bases from V and 0 bases from J, leaving 15 bases between. CDR3 amino acids: CASSFSTGATSGANVLTF. The CDR3 coding sequence is TGCGCCAGCAGCTTTAGTACGGGAGCGACCTCTGGGGCCAACGTCCTGACTTTC.

This clone came up a few times. CDR3 in DNA: TGTGCCAGCAGCGATCTAAGCACAGATACGCAGTATTTT. The encoded protein is CASSDLSTDTQYF. This rearrangement joins TRBV7-3 to TRBJ2-3; no reliable D call. V lost 5 bases, J lost 0 bases, and 6 bases lay in between. Germline V gene data show CDR1 as SGHTA and CDR2 as FQGTGA. The CDR3 runs 13 residues.

The genes are TRBV15 and TRBJ1-1; 9 positions match TRBD1. J gave up 5 bases and V 8 bases, and 6 bases lay outside the gene matches. From germline, CDR1 is LNHNV and CDR2 YYDKDF (reference sequence). The CDR3 extends over 13 amino acids. The CDR3 bases are TGTGCCACCCAACAGGGGGCCGGAACTGAAGCTTTCTTT. Encoded protein: CATQQGAGTEAFF.

This clone was detected only a few times. For the CDR3, the DNA is TGCGCCAGCAGCCAACCGACTAGCGGAGAGTACGAGCAGTACTTC. Its protein is CASSQPTSGEYEQYF. The V and J genes are TRBV4-1 and TRBJ2-7, with 9 bases fitting TRBD2. CDR1 and CDR2 (germline): MGHRA, YSYEKL. The CDR3 spans 15 residues. The V gene end was trimmed by 2 bases and the J gene end by 4 bases; junction bases not matched to a gene: 6.

The gene calls are TRBV28 and TRBJ1-4, with D unclear. The length of the CDR3 is 14 residues. Germline assignment: CDR1 MDHEN and CDR2 SYDVKM. V dropped 3 bases and J dropped 5 bases, with 10 bases sitting between them. This CDR3 reads CASSFYVLNEKLFF. DNA of the CDR3: TGTGCCAGCAGTTTCTACGTCCTGAATGAAAAACTGTTTTTT.